This TCR beta chain was found in a study of CD8+ T cells in alopecia areata. Trimming took 6 bases from V and 6 from J, leaving 8 bases between them. CDR3 length: 10 residues. CDR1 and CDR2 (germline): SQVTM, ANQGSEA. Findings of the study overall: Sharing of TCRs across patients appeared less clear than in mice, possibly for HLA-related reasons. Lesional tissue from the scalp (especially in alopecia totalis/universalis) showed higher clonality than normal scalp.

This sample's treatment: oral pan-JAK inhibitor, 5-10 mg twice daily. On this clone itself: Its antigen is unknown.

RNA, once extracted, was reverse transcribed into cDNA for use as the sequencing template. TCRdb keeps only in-frame clones here, not all; method: immunoSEQ multiplex PCR. This sample has some 220,000 clones, with more than 45% found just once. Sequences were derived from CD4+ T cells sorted from blood, sampled at week 4, from a patient treated with tofacitinib. This TCR came from a human donor with alopecia areata. This chain joins TRBV29-1 and TRBJ1-2; possibly TRBD1 for D (5 bases). For the CDR3, the DNA is TGCAGCGTCAGGGAGGATGGCTACACCTTC. Protein sequence: CSVREDGYTF.